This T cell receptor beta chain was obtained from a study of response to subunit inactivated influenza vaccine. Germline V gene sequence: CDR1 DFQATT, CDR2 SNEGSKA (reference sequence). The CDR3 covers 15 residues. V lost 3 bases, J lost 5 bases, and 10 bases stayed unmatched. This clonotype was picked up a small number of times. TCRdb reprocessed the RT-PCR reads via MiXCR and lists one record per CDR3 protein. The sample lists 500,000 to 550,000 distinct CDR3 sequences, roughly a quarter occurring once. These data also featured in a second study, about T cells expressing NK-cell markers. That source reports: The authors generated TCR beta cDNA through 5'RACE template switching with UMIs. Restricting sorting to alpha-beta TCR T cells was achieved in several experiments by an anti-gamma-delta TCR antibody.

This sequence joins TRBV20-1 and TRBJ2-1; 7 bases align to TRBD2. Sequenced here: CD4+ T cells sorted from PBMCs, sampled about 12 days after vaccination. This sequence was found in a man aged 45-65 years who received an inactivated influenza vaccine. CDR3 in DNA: TGCAGTGCTAGCGAGGCTAGCGGCAGAGACAATGAGCAGTTCTTC. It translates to CSASEASGRDNEQFF.